The rows below give T cell receptor beta chains drawn from one sample of a study of T-cell reconstitution after alpha-beta-depleted transplantation in children. Using its own MiXCR run on the PCR reads, TCRdb lists one record per CDR3 protein. There are about 260,000 distinct CDR3 sequences in the sample; around 10% occur only once, and less than 25% lies in the top ten. The sequencing here drew on peripheral blood, taken 180 days after TCRalphabeta/CD19-depleted stem cell transplant. The receptors stem from a male patient under 10 years old who had a stem cell transplant for chronic granulomatous disease, so the T cells may come from the graft donor. CDR3s include the opening cysteine and the closing phenylalanine or tryptophan. D genes are given only for firm matches.

cdr3_aa | d_call | v_call
CASSYWSETGELFF | NA | TRBV27
CSARRLGAGTEAFF | NA | TRBV20-1
CASSLGERYTPKNIQYF | NA | TRBV12-3/TRBV12-4
CASSQPSGADNEQFF | TRBD2 | TRBV4-2
CASSQGGLNSHEQFF | TRBD2 | TRBV3-1
CASSLNTGELFF | NA | TRBV12-3/TRBV12-4
CASSLVSGGVETQYF | TRBD2 | TRBV7-2
CASSLPERYGYTF | NA | TRBV5-6
CASSLSNSGTQYF | NA | TRBV12-3/TRBV12-4
CASSVRGRITGELFF | TRBD1 | TRBV7-9
CASSSPLLEAKNIQYF | NA | TRBV28
CATSDAGVPYGYTF | NA | TRBV24-1
CATTPPYEQYF | NA | TRBV27
CSAPTSGGAITNEQFF | TRBD2 | TRBV20-1
CASRRRGTSDNEQFF | TRBD2 | TRBV12-3/TRBV12-4
CASRSGSSYNSPLHF | NA | TRBV12-3/TRBV12-4
CASSRTDRQYF | NA | TRBV5-1
CASSLGGIAEKLFF | NA | TRBV28
CASSLGGQGQETQYF | TRBD1 | TRBV5-6
CASGRQGSGNEQFF | TRBD1 | TRBV6-1
CASSPPGPTGMETQYF | NA | TRBV12-3/TRBV12-4
CSVRRITNTEAFF | NA | TRBV29-1
CASSPTVANTGELFF | NA | TRBV18
CASSVRDYLNEQFF | TRBD2 | TRBV9
CASSYLGQGNEQFF | TRBD1 | TRBV6-5
CASSAPGTGVSYGYTF | TRBD1 | TRBV12-3/TRBV12-4
CASSSPGQQYEQYF | TRBD1 | TRBV7-9
CASRPKRGRANNEQFF | TRBD2 | TRBV6-2/TRBV6-3
CASSYWDSWKGYTF | TRBD1 | TRBV6-2/TRBV6-3
CASSLSLPETQYF | NA | TRBV5-5
CSARGPGQGFSGANVLTF | TRBD1 | TRBV20-1
CASSEVGLGIQYF | NA | TRBV6-1
CASSIPGQGRNEQFF | TRBD1 | TRBV12-3/TRBV12-4
CATNPGARGSPLHF | NA | TRBV15
CASSSQKDREETQYF | TRBD1 | TRBV7-9
CASSPGGFSPYF | NA | TRBV12-3/TRBV12-4
CASRRRDEQFF | NA | TRBV7-2
CATSRDQESQYF | NA | TRBV15
CASSLEAGMNTEAFF | NA | TRBV5-5
CASSLWLAGETDTQYF | TRBD2 | TRBV7-9
CSVIPVAGPLDTQYF | NA | TRBV29-1
CASSLRREVGTDTQYF | TRBD2 | TRBV5-4
CASSQVLGGNEQFF | NA | TRBV14
CASSDIAVLAGVGEQFF | TRBD2 | TRBV4-1
CATKGALQTDTQYF | TRBD1 | TRBV24-1
CASSWDNNQPQHF | NA | TRBV2
CASSVGPVGQTQETQYF | NA | TRBV9
CASTRADGGYTF | NA | TRBV12-3/TRBV12-4
CSARENYRTTIYEQYF | NA | TRBV20-1
CASSTGGGDTDTQYF | TRBD2 | TRBV9
CSATRDSATNEKLFF | TRBD1 | TRBV20-1